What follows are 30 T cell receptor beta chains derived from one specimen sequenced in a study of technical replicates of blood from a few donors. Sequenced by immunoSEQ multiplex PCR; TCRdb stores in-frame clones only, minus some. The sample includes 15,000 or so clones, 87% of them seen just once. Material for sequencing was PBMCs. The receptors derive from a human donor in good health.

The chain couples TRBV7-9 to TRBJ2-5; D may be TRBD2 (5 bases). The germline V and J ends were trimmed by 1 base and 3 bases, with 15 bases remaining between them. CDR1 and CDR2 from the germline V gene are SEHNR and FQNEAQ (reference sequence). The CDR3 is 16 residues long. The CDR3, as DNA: TGTGCCAGCAGCTTAGGTCGGGCTAGCTTCAAAGAGACCCAGTACTTC. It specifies CASSLGRASFKETQYF.

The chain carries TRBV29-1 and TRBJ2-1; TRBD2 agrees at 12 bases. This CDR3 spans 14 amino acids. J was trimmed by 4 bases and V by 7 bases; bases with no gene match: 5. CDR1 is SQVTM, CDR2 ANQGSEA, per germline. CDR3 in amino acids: CSAGLAGNYNEQFF. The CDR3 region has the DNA TGCAGCGCCGGACTAGCGGGGAATTACAATGAGCAGTTCTTC.

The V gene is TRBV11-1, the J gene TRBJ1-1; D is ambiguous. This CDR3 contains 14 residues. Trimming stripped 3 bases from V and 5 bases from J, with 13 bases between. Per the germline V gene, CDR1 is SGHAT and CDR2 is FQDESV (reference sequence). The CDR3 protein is CASSFVASGTEAFF. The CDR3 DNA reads TGTGCCAGCAGCTTTGTGGCTTCGGGGACTGAAGCTTTCTTT. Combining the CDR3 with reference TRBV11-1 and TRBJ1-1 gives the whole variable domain EAEVAQSPRYKITEKSQAVAFWCDPISGHATLYWYRQILGQGPELLVQFQDESVVDDSQLPKDRFSAERLKGVDSTLKIQPAELGDSAMYLCASSFVASGTEAFFGQGTRLTVV.

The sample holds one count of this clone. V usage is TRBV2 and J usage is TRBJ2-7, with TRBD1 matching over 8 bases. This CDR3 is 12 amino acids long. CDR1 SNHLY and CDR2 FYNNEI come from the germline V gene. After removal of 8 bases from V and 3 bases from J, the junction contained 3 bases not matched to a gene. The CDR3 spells CASGQGLYEQYF. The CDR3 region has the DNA TGTGCCAGCGGACAGGGTCTCTACGAGCAGTACTTC.

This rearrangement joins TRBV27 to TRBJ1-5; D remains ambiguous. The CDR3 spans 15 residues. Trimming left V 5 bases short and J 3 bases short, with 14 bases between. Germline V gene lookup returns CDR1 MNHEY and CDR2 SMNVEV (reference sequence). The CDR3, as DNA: TGTGCCAGCAGTCCAAGCGGGTGGCTCAATCAGCCCCAGCATTTT. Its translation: CASSPSGWLNQPQHF.

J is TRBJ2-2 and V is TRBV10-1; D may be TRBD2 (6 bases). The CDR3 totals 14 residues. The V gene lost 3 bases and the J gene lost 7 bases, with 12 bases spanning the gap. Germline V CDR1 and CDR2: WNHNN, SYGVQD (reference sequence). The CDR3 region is CASSDDGSVGELFF. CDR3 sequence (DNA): TGCGCCAGCAGTGATGACGGGAGTGTCGGGGAGCTGTTTTTT.

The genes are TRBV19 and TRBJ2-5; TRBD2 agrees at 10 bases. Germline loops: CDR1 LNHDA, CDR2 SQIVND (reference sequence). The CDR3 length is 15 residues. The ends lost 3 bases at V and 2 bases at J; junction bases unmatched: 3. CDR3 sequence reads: CASSILAGVQETQYF. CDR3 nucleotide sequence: TGTGCCAGTAGTATTCTAGCGGGAGTTCAAGAGACCCAGTACTTC.

The CDR3 DNA is TGTGCCAGCTCAATCGGACAGGGAGGCACAGATACGCAGTATTTT. Protein: CASSIGQGGTDTQYF. The chain uses TRBV18 and TRBJ2-3; TRBD1 agrees at 8 bases. The J segment lost 1 base and the V segment lost 5 bases, leaving 5 bases of the junction unmatched. In germline, CDR1 is KGHSH, CDR2 LQKENI. This CDR3 comprises 15 residues. The whole variable domain, filled in from reference TRBV18 and TRBJ2-3, reads NAGVMQNPRHLVRRRGQEARLRCSPMKGHSHVYWYRQLPEEGLKFMVYLQKENIIDESGMPKERFSAEFPKEGPSILRIQQVVRGDSAAYFCASSIGQGGTDTQYFGPGTRLTVL.

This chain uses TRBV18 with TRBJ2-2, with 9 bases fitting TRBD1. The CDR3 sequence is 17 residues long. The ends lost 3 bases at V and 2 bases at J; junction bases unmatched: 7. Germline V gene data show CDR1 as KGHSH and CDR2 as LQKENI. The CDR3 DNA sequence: TGTGCCAGCTCACCCAGGGGGACAGGGACAAACACCGGGGAGCTGTTTTTT. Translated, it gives CASSPRGTGTNTGELFF.

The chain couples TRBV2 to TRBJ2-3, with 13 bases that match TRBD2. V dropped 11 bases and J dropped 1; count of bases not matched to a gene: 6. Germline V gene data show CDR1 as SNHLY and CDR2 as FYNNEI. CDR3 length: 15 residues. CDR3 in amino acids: CAGAGTSGGTDTQYF. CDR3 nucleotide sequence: TGTGCCGGGGCTGGGACTAGCGGGGGCACAGATACGCAGTATTTT.

CDR3 sequence: CAYERESYNEQFF. The CDR3, as DNA: TGTGCCTACGAGCGGGAGTCCTACAATGAGCAGTTCTTC. V is TRBV30 and J is TRBJ2-1; TRBD2 matches 8 bases. Germline-derived CDR1 and CDR2 are GTSNPN and SVGIG (reference sequence). The length of the CDR3 is 13 residues. J gave up 1 base and V 7 bases, and 3 bases lay outside the gene matches.

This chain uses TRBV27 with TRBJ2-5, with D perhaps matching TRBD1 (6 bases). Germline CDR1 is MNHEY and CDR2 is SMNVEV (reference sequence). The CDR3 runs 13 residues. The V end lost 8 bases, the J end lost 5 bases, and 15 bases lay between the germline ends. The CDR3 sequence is CASSGAPGETQYF. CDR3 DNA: TGTGCCAGCTCAGGGGCCCCGGGGGAGACCCAGTACTTC.

As DNA, the CDR3 is TGTGCCAGCAGCTTGCGGGAGGCAGATACGCAGTATTTT. Amino acid sequence: CASSLREADTQYF. V usage is TRBV7-3 and J usage is TRBJ2-3; TRBD2 agrees at 8 bases. The J segment lost 4 bases and the V segment lost 3 bases, leaving 0 bases of the junction unmatched. CDR1 is SGHTA, CDR2 FQGTGA, per germline. This CDR3 is built from 13 residues.

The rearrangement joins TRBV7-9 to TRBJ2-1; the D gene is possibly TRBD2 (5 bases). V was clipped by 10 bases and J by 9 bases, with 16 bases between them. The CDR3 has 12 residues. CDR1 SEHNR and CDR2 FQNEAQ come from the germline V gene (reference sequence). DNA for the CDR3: TGTGCCACCTCAGCCGGGATGGGTGAGCAGTTCTTC. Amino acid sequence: CATSAGMGEQFF.

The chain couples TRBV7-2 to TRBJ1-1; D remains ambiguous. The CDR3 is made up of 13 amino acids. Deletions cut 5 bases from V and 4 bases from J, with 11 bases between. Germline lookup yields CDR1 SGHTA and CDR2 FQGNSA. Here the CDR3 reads CASSPGEGTEAFF. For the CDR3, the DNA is TGTGCCAGCAGCCCCGGGGAGGGCACTGAAGCTTTCTTT.

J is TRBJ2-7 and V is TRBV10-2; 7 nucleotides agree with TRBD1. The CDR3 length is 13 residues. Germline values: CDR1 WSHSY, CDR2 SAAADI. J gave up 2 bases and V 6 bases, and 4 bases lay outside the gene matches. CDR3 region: CASRGQPTYEQYF. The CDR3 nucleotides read TGCGCCAGCAGGGGACAGCCTACCTACGAGCAGTACTTC.

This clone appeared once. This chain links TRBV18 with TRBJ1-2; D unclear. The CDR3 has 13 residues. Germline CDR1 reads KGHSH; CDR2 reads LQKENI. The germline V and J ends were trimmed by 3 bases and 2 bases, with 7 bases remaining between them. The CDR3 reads CASSPTQNYGYTF. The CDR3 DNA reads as TGTGCCAGCTCACCCACACAAAACTATGGCTACACCTTC.

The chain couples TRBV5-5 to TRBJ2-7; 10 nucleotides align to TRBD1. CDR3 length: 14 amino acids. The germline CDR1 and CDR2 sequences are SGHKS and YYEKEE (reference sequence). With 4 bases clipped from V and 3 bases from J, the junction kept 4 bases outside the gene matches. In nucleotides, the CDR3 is TGTGCCAGCAGCGGCTGGACAGGGGGCTACGAGCAGTACTTC. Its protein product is CASSGWTGGYEQYF.

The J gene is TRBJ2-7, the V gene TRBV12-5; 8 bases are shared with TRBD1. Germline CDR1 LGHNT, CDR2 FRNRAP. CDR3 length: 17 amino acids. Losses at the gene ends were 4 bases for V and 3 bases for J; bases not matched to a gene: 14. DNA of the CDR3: TGTGCTAGTGGTTCCCTGGACAGGGCCATACCCCGCTACGAGCAGTACTTC. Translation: CASGSLDRAIPRYEQYF. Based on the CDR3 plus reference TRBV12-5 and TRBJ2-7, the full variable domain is DARVTQTPRHKVTEMGQEVTMRCQPILGHNTVFWYRQTMMQGLELLAYFRNRAPLDDSGMPKDRFSAEMPDATLATLKIQPSEPRDSAVYFCASGSLDRAIPRYEQYFGPGTRLTVT.

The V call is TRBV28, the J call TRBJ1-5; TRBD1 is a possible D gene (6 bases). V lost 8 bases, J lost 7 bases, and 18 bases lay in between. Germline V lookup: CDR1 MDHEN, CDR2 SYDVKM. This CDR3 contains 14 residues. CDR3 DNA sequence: TGTGCCAGCCGCCCACAGGGCCTCGGGCAGCCCCAGCATTTT. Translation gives CASRPQGLGQPQHF.

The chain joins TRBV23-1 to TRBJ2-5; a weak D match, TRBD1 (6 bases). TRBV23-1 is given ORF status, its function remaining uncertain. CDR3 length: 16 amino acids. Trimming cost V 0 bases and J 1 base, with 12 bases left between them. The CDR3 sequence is CASSQSGAPLQETQYF. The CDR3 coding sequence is TGCGCCAGCAGTCAATCGGGGGCCCCCCTCCAAGAGACCCAGTACTTC.

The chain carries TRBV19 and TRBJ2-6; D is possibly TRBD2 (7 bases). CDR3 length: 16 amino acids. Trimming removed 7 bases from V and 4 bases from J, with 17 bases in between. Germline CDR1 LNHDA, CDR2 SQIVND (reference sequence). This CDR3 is CASKGGGFAGANVLTF. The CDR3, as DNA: TGTGCCAGTAAAGGGGGGGGTTTCGCGGGGGCCAACGTCCTGACTTTC.

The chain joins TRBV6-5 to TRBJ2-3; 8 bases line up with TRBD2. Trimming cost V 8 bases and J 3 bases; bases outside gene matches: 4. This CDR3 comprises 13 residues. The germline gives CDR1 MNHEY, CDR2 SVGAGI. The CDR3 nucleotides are TGTGCCAGCCGGGGACTAGGGACAGATACGCAGTATTTT. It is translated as CASRGLGTDTQYF.

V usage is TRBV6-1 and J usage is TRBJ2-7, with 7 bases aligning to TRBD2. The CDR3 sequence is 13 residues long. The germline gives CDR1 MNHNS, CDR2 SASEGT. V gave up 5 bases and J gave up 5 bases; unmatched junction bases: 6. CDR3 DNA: TGTGCCAGCAGTCCCTCTGCGGGAGACGAGCAGTACTTC. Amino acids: CASSPSAGDEQYF.

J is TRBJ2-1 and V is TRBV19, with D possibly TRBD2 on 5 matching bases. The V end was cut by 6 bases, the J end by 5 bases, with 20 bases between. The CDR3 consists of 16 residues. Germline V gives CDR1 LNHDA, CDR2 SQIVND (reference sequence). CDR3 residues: CASRRDLIRENNEQFF. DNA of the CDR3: TGTGCCAGTAGACGCGATCTAATTAGGGAGAACAATGAGCAGTTCTTC.

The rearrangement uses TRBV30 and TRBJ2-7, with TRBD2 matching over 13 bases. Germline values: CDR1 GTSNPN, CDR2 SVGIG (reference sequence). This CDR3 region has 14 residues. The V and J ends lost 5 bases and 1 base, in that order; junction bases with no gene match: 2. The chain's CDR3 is CAWGLAGVSYEQYF. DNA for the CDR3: TGTGCCTGGGGACTAGCGGGAGTTTCCTACGAGCAGTACTTC.

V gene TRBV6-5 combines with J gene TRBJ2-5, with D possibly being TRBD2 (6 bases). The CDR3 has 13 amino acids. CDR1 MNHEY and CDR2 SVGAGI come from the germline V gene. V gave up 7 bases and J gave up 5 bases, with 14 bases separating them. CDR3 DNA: TGTGCCAGCACTCACGGGGGATCGGAGACCCAGTACTTC. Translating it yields CASTHGGSETQYF.

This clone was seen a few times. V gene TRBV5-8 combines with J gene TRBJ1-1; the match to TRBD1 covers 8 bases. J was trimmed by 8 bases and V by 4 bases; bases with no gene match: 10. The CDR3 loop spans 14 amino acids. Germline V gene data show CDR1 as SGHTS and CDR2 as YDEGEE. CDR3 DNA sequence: TGTGCCAGCAGCACCAGACAGGGGTTGGAAGAAGCTTTCTTT. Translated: CASSTRQGLEEAFF. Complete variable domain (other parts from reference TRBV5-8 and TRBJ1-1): EAGVTQSPTHLIKTRGQQATLRCSPISGHTSVYWYQQALGLGLQFLLWYDEGEERNRGNFPPRFSGRQFPNYSSELNVNALELEDSALYLCASSTRQGLEEAFFGQGTRLTVV.

The CDR3 nucleotides are TGTGCCAGCAGCGTAGCTACAGGGGGGGCCTATGGCTACACCTTC. Translation gives CASSVATGGAYGYTF. The chain carries TRBV9 and TRBJ1-2; 8 bases agree with TRBD1. The CDR3 has 15 residues. The germline gives CDR1 SGDLS, CDR2 YYNGEE. V dropped 0 bases and J dropped 4; count of bases not matched to a gene: 5.

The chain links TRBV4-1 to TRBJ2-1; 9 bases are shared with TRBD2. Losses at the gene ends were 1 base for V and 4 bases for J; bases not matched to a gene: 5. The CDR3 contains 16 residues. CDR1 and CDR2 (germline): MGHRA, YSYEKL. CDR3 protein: CASSQATSGEYNEQFF. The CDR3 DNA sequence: TGCGCCAGCAGCCAAGCGACTAGCGGAGAGTACAATGAGCAGTTCTTC.